This T cell receptor (beta chain) was profiled in a study of response to subunit inactivated influenza vaccine. There are many counts of this clonotype. With 3 bases removed from V and 7 bases from J, the gap between germline ends came to 10 bases. The CDR3 is made up of 13 amino acids. TCRdb re-called the RT-PCR reads through MiXCR, storing one row per CDR3 protein. Of 650,000 to 800,000 distinct CDR3 sequences in the sample, around 20% were seen once. Sequencing was performed on PBMCs from blood, taken around 5 days after vaccination. This receptor was identified in a man in his fifties or sixties who received an inactivated influenza vaccine. V gene TRBV12-3 or TRBV12-4 combines with J gene TRBJ1-5; a possible D gene is TRBD1 (6 bases). CDR3 residues: CASSFRGGQPQHF. As DNA, the CDR3 is TGTGCCAGCAGTTTCAGGGGAGGCCAGCCCCAGCATTTT.